This T cell receptor beta chain originates from a study of blood T cells in healthy people across ages (dated by TCRdb to the mid-2010s). Study-wide context: In model experiments, template switching captured roughly one uniquely barcoded TCR beta cDNA molecule for every two T cells. To avoid experimental bias, donors of different ages were randomly spread across the sequencing lanes. To track age-related changes in TCR beta repertoire diversity, the study relied on deep sequencing normalized with unique cDNA molecular identifiers. The study analyzed two additional independent replicas of 1 million unique cDNA reads from the same blood draw for two donors, one aged 18 to 29 and one aged 80 or older. Four age groups were formed from the donors: young (average 16 years), middle-aged (just under 40), aged (around 62) and long-lived (less than 85). The study at large found these results: Because profiling used bulk unsorted PBMCs, naive and antigen-experienced compartments could not be compared conclusively. As age increased, observed TCR beta diversity per million T cells dropped in a roughly linear way, and a significant reduction was already evident by age around 41. Compared with the aged group, the long-lived group had more naive CD4+ T cells, fewer expanded clones and increased TCR diversity, a pattern suggesting age selection. Donor CMV infection status was unknown, potentially confounding age-related changes in expanded clonotypes. A strong correlation was found between observed TCR beta diversity and the percentage of naive T cells measured by flow cytometry. Estimates of total diversity based on one million sequenced T cells were considered lower bounds and underestimates.

The CDR3 goes from the cysteine to the phenylalanine over 13 residues. Just CDR3 DNA is preserved here, 39 bases in frame from base 1. Looking up the germline V gene yields CDR1 SQVTM and CDR2 ANQGSEA. Cut back by 8 bases and 4 bases, the V and J ends lie 14 bases apart. The roughly 39 donors, aged about 6 to 95 years, were systemically healthy Caucasian individuals from Russia. Approximately 10 milliliters of peripheral blood were collected from each donor into EDTA-treated Vacutainer tubes. Ficoll-Paque density-gradient centrifugation was used to isolate PBMCs, with at least 6 million per sample. Total RNA, at least 6 micrograms per sample, was extracted from PBMCs with Trizol reagent. For every donor, flow cytometry on a PBMC aliquot measured the percentage of naive CD45RAhigh/CD27high T cells. Library creation used 5' RACE. TCRdb lists the instrument as Illumina HiSeq 2500. The second PCR ran for about 7 to 11 cycles and used a J-beta primer mix along with a sample-barcoded 5' primer. A template-switch 5' adaptor carrying 12 random nucleotides introduced a unique molecular identifier onto each TCR beta cDNA molecule. Each sample yielded at least 3 million CDR3-containing paired-end reads. The Mint cDNA synthesis kit, primed by a TRBC-specific oligonucleotide, was used to synthesize first-strand cDNA from all RNA. All cDNA was treated with uracil-DNA glycosylase and then went through a first 18-cycle PCR with the universal primers M1SS and BC2_uni_R. Turning to the authors' computational methods: For normalization, 1 million high-quality reads were randomly selected from each sample, with every read carrying a distinct molecular identifier. Instead of being binned into consensus sequences, reads with shared molecular identifiers were discarded. MiTCR, with a Q25 quality threshold and the strictest error-elimination algorithm, was used for CDR3 identification, clonotype clustering and error correction. Lower-bound total TCR beta diversity was estimated with a nonparametric unseen species model using Euler transformation. Clones were called with MiXCR by TCRdb after fastp trimmed the public reads at Q25, and only in-frame beta chains were retained. Rows with one shared CDR3 protein collapse into an entry with the most common genes and DNA. None of the V and J calls come from the authors' own analysis; TCRdb made them. The sample table shows 1.2 million to 1.5 million distinct CDR3 sequences, and 59% are seen once. The top ten constitute 6.5% to 8.5% of the sample.

This clonotype was picked up a small number of times. This receptor's antigen is unknown. No per-base quality is available; no much larger clone lies one base away. The TCR originated in a man aged 18 to 35 in good health. The chain uses TRBV29-1 and TRBJ2-2; tentative D gene TRBD1, with 7 bases matching. The sequenced sample consisted of blood. The nucleotides read TGCAGCACAAACAGGGGAGGCACCGGGGAGCTGTTTTTT. The resulting protein is CSTNRGGTGELFF.